The 18 T cell receptor beta chains in this list originate from one sample, sequenced in a study of low-dose radiotherapy and immunotherapy resistance in tumors. Described time point: after trial treatment. Noted treatment: LDRT plus nivolumab, ipilimumab, low-dose cyclophosphamide and aspirin (RACIN trial). Primers used for first-strand cDNA, a TRAV- and TRBV-specific set, covered both alpha and beta chains. The PCR that amplified TCRs ran for around 22 cycles, relying on a constant-region primer and a V-primer adapter. TCRdb itself ran the reads through MiXCR, one entry per CDR3 protein. The data show 95,000 to 100,000 distinct CDR3 sequences, with roughly 20% seen just once and roughly 4.3% held by the top ten. The specimen comprised PBMCs, sampled after low-dose radiotherapy plus immunotherapy. Receptors originate from a male donor with prostate cancer.

This clonotype has a count of ten or more. The chain couples TRBV3-1 to TRBJ2-1; tentatively, D is TRBD2 (5 bases). Germline V gene data show CDR1 as LGHDT and CDR2 as YNNKEL (reference sequence). This CDR3 spans 14 amino acids. Trimming pared 0 bases from V and 8 bases from J, leaving 11 bases between. Here the CDR3 reads CASSQDWAGDEQFF. In nucleotides, the CDR3 is TGTGCCAGCAGCCAAGACTGGGCCGGGGATGAGCAGTTCTTC.

The table lists this clonotype with many counts. The chain links TRBV7-3 to TRBJ1-1; D is possibly TRBD1 (5 bases). Between the trimmed V and J ends, which lost 6 bases and 3 bases, there was a span of 14 bases. CDR1 SGHTA and CDR2 FQGTGA come from the germline V gene. The CDR3 sequence is 14 residues long. The CDR3 loop is CASRGDPTHTEAFF. CDR3 DNA: TGTGCCAGCAGGGGGGACCCGACCCACACTGAAGCTTTCTTT.

CDR3 in amino acids: CASRPRLGTTNSPLHF. The CDR3 region has the DNA TGTGCCAGCAGGCCTAGATTAGGGACGACTAATTCACCCCTCCACTTT. The V and J genes are TRBV21-1 and TRBJ1-6; the D call of TRBD1 is as the table states it, not checked on the DNA. TRBV21-1 is flagged as a pseudogene. CDR3 length: 16 residues.

Ten or more counts support this clonotype. The chain couples TRBV7-9 to TRBJ1-4; a weak D match, TRBD1 (5 bases). Trimming pared 4 bases from V and 1 base from J, leaving 16 bases between. The germline gives CDR1 SEHNR, CDR2 FQNEAQ (reference sequence). This CDR3 spans 17 amino acids. This chain's CDR3 is CASSSPPDGGTNEKLFF. CDR3 nucleotides: TGTGCCAGCAGCTCACCCCCAGACGGGGGAACTAATGAAAAACTGTTTTTT.

This clonotype was seen only a few times. This sequence joins TRBV6-6 and TRBJ1-1; D unclear. From germline, CDR1 is MNHNY and CDR2 SVGAGI (reference sequence). CDR3 length: 13 residues. V shed 3 bases and J shed 1 base, with 6 bases lying between them. CDR3 sequence reads: CASSYAANTEAFF. Here the CDR3 DNA reads TGTGCCAGCAGTTATGCAGCGAACACTGAAGCTTTCTTT.

This clonotype was counted at least ten times. The genes are TRBV6-1 and TRBJ1-1; a possible D gene is TRBD1 (5 bases). Deletions cut 0 bases from V and 4 bases from J, with 6 bases between. CDR3 length equals 13 residues. CDR1 is MNHNS and CDR2 is SASEGT in the germline V gene. CDR3 sequence reads: CASSEARGTEAFF. The DNA of the CDR3 is TGTGCCAGCAGTGAAGCGAGGGGCACTGAAGCTTTCTTT.

With regard to this clonotype: At one boundary the junction diverges from the germline segment, which might be a read error. The chain has TRBV13 and TRBJ1-5; TRBD1 matches 7 bases. In germline, CDR1 is PRHDT, CDR2 FYEKMQ (reference sequence). CDR3 length equals 14 residues. DNA of the CDR3: TGTGCCACCAGCAGCGGCAGGGGGAATCAGCCCCAGCATTTT. Residues: CATSSGRGNQPQHF.

The chain combines TRBV7-3 with TRBJ2-2, with 7 positions matching TRBD1. The CDR3 loop spans 17 amino acids. Germline trimming cut 5 bases from V and 6 bases from J; bases unmatched to any gene: 15. CDR1 and CDR2 (germline): SGHTA, FQGTGA. As DNA, the CDR3 is TGTGCCAGCAGCCGTTTTCAACCCACAGGGGACGCCGGGGAGCTGTTTTTT. Amino acids: CASSRFQPTGDAGELFF. Drawing the rest from reference TRBV7-3 and TRBJ2-2, the complete variable domain is GAGVSQTPSNKVTEKGKYVELRCDPISGHTALYWYRQSLGQGPEFLIYFQGTGAADDSGLPNDRFFAVRPEGSVSTLKIQRTERGDSAVYLCASSRFQPTGDAGELFFGEGSRLTVL.

This clonotype was recorded at least ten times. V gene TRBV20-1 combines with J gene TRBJ1-6; TRBD1 is a possible D gene (5 bases). From germline, CDR1 is DFQATT and CDR2 SNEGSKA (reference sequence). This CDR3 has 14 amino acids. Trimming removed 6 bases at V and 9 bases at J, with 18 bases between. For the CDR3, the DNA is TGCAGTGCCCCCCTCGCGCAGGGAGGTTCACCCCTCCACTTT. Translating it yields CSAPLAQGGSPLHF.

The table lists this clonotype with many counts. The J gene is TRBJ2-2, the V gene TRBV12-3 or TRBV12-4; TRBD1 matches 9 bases. The CDR3 is 16 amino acids. J lost 5 bases, V lost 5 bases, and 9 bases had no gene match. This CDR3 reads CASSPTPGQGTGELFF. For the CDR3, the DNA is TGTGCCAGCAGTCCAACTCCGGGACAGGGTACCGGGGAGCTGTTTTTT.

This clonotype was found many times. The chain has TRBV4-1 and TRBJ2-3; D is perhaps TRBD1 (6 bases). Trimming took off 1 base at V and 3 bases at J, with 14 bases between the two ends. The CDR3 runs 16 residues. In germline, CDR1 is MGHRA, CDR2 YSYEKL. The CDR3 loop is CASSQGLAGVTDTQYF. The CDR3 region has the DNA TGCGCCAGCAGCCAAGGTCTGGCAGGGGTGACAGATACGCAGTATTTT.

This clonotype was picked up many times. This rearrangement joins TRBV29-1 to TRBJ2-2; no clear D. The CDR3 contains 14 residues. V lost 7 bases and J lost 1, with 13 bases in between. The germline V gene has CDR1 SQVTM and CDR2 ANQGSEA. The CDR3 DNA follows: TGCAGCGCTGGCGCAGGCGGGAACACCGGGGAGCTGTTTTTT. This translates into CSAGAGGNTGELFF.

This clonotype was counted at least ten times. The chain links TRBV10-3 to TRBJ1-1; possible D gene TRBD1, 5 bases. V dropped 2 bases and J dropped 6 bases, with 7 bases sitting between them. The CDR3 length is 12 residues. Germline values: CDR1 ENHRY, CDR2 SYGVKD. The CDR3 loop is CAISEGGAEAFF. CDR3 DNA sequence: TGTGCCATCAGTGAGGGGGGGGCTGAAGCTTTCTTT.

This clonotype was recorded many times. The V call is TRBV29-1, the J call TRBJ2-2; D is unresolved. V lost 3 bases, J lost 5 bases, and 10 bases lay in between. The germline V gene has CDR1 SQVTM and CDR2 ANQGSEA. This CDR3 has 13 amino acids. CDR3 in DNA: TGCAGCGTTGACTCGGACGGGACCGGGGAGCTGTTTTTT. This codes for CSVDSDGTGELFF.

This clonotype was counted many times. V is TRBV3-1 and J is TRBJ2-7; TRBD2 is a possible D gene (6 bases). Trimming took off 0 bases at V and 2 bases at J, with 20 bases between the two ends. The CDR3 runs to 18 residues. CDR1 and CDR2 from the germline V gene are LGHDT and YNNKEL (reference sequence). CDR3 region: CASSQERALAGRPYEQYF. DNA of the CDR3: TGTGCCAGCAGCCAAGAGAGGGCACTCGCGGGGCGACCCTACGAGCAGTACTTC.

At least ten counts were recorded for this clonotype. V and J are TRBV7-3 and TRBJ2-2, with D perhaps matching TRBD2 (7 bases). The CDR3 contains 16 residues. With 6 bases removed from V and 5 bases from J, the gap between germline ends came to 19 bases. The V gene's germline CDR1 is SGHTA and CDR2 FQGTGA. CDR3 protein: CASSNRGAGRTGELFF. The DNA of the CDR3 is TGTGCCAGCAGTAACCGGGGGGCAGGACGGACCGGGGAGCTGTTTTTT.

This clonotype was seen ten or more times. This chain's CDR3 is CASSPGEGQGRPQPQHF. The CDR3 coding sequence is TGTGCCAGCAGCCCAGGTGAGGGGCAGGGAAGGCCTCAGCCCCAGCATTTT. The chain is built from TRBV7-9 and TRBJ1-5; possibly TRBD1 for D (5 bases). Trimming cost V 5 bases and J 6 bases, with 23 bases left between them. There are 17 residues in the CDR3. CDR1 is SEHNR and CDR2 is FQNEAQ in the germline V gene (reference sequence). Looking up the rest from reference TRBV7-9 and TRBJ1-5 gives the full variable domain: DTGVSQNPRHKITKRGQNVTFRCDPISEHNRLYWYRQTLGQGPEFLTYFQNEAQLEKSRLLSDRFSAERPKGSFSTLEIQRTEQGDSAMYLCASSPGEGQGRPQPQHFGDGTRLSIL.

This clonotype was recorded at least ten times. The chain recombines TRBV6-6 with TRBJ2-3; D may be TRBD1 or TRBD2 (5 bases each). This CDR3 is 16 amino acids long. Germline V CDR1 and CDR2: MNHNY, SVGAGI (reference sequence). Trimming removed 4 bases at V and 8 bases at J, with 22 bases between. Here the CDR3 reads CASSSERGRGPGTQYF. The CDR3 nucleotides read TGTGCCAGCAGTTCCGAGAGGGGAAGGGGACCGGGTACGCAGTATTTT.